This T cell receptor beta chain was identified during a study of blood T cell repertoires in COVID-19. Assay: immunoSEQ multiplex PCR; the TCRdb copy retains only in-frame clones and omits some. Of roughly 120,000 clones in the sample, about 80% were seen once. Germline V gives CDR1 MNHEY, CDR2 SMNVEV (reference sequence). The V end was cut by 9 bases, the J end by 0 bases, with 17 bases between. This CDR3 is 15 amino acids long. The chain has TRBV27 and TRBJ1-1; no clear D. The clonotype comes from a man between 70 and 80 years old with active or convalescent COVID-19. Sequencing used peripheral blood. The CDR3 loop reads CASRSNRVMNTEAFF. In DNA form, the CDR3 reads TGTGCCAGTAGATCTAACAGAGTCATGAACACTGAAGCTTTCTTT.